The 5 T cell receptor beta chains presented below share a single source sample, sequenced in a study of shared clonotypes between healthy human individuals. Profiling relied on immunoSEQ multiplex PCR, and the TCRdb table lists in-frame clones only, not all of them. The profile shows some 2,500,000 clones, 90% to 95% of them singletons. Sequencing was performed on naive CD4+ T cells from PBMCs. Stated subset: CD45RA+ positively selected. These receptors were taken from a man between 18 and 29 years old in good health. Some clones in this sample may be carry-over from other donors' samples.

This clone was observed a single time. CDR3 coding DNA: TGTGCCAGCAGTTTAGGCCGGACAGGGGACGGCACAGATACGCAGTATTTT. Its translation is CASSLGRTGDGTDTQYF. This chain links TRBV28 with TRBJ2-3; the match to TRBD1 covers 9 bases. Trimming cost V 2 bases and J 1 base; bases outside gene matches: 7. The CDR3 runs 17 residues. Germline lookup yields CDR1 MDHEN and CDR2 SYDVKM.

The chain recombines TRBV5-4 with TRBJ1-1; D possibly corresponds to TRBD1 (6 bases). Germline lookup yields CDR1 SGHNT and CDR2 YYREEE (reference sequence). V was clipped by 5 bases and J by 5 bases, with 22 bases between them. The length of the CDR3 is 16 residues. CDR3 region: CASRSGQGTGRTEAFF. The CDR3 bases are TGTGCCAGCAGGTCGGGGCAGGGGACTGGAAGGACTGAAGCTTTCTTT.

J is TRBJ2-7 and V is TRBV5-1, with 11 bases aligning to TRBD2. The germline CDR1 and CDR2 sequences are SGHRS and YFSETQ. The CDR3 loop spans 16 amino acids. The V gene end was trimmed by 4 bases and the J gene end by 3 bases; junction bases not matched to a gene: 9. The DNA for the CDR3 is TGCGCCAGCAGCCCAGGGACTAGCGGCATCTTCTACGAGCAGTACTTC. It specifies CASSPGTSGIFYEQYF.

The genes are TRBV4-3 and TRBJ2-5; D may be TRBD2 (5 bases). The J call may be mistaken, given a closer DNA end match to TRBJ2-7. The germline V gene encodes CDR1 LGHNA and CDR2 YSLEER. The CDR3 has 14 amino acids. The CDR3 region has the DNA TGCGCCAGCAGCCAAGACGACGGAGGAGGCGAGCAGTACTTC. Amino acids: CASSQDDGGGEQYF.

The V call is TRBV5-1, the J call TRBJ2-1; D call uncertain. Germline V gene lookup returns CDR1 SGHRS and CDR2 YFSETQ. The CDR3 is 13 residues long. V was trimmed by 0 bases and J by 8 bases, leaving 9 bases between them. DNA of the CDR3: TGCGCCAGCAGCTTGGAGGCGCTCGATGAGCAGTTCTTC. Amino acids: CASSLEALDEQFF. Looking up the rest from reference TRBV5-1 and TRBJ2-1 gives the full variable domain: KAGVTQTPRYLIKTRGQQVTLSCSPISGHRSVSWYQQTPGQGLQFLFEYFSETQRNKGNFPGRFSGRQFSNSRSEMNVSTLELGDSALYLCASSLEALDEQFFGPGTRLTVL.